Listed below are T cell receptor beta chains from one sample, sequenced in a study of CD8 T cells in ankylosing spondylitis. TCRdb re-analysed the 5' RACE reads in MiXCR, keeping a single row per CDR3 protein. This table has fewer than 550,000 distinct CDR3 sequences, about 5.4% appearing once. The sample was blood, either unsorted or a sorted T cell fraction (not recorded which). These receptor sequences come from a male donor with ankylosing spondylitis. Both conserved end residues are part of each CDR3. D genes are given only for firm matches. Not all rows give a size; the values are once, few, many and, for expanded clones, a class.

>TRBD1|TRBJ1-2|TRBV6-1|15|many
TGTGCCAGCAGTGAAAAGGCGGACAGGGGGAATGGCTACACCTTC
CASSEKADRGNGYTF
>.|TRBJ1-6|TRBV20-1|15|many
TGCAGTGCTAGAGATTACCGGCGGGTGAATTCACCCCTCCACTTT
CSARDYRRVNSPLHF
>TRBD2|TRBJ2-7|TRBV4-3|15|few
TGCGCCAGCAGCCAAGCCGGGACTAGCTCCTACGAGCAGTACTTC
CASSQAGTSSYEQYF
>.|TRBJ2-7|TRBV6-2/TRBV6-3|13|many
TGTGCCAGCGGGAGGGGGCGGCCCTACGAGCAGTACTTC
CASGRGRPYEQYF
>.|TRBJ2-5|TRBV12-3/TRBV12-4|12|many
TGTGCCAGCAGCTTTTACCAAGAGACCCAGTACTTC
CASSFYQETQYF
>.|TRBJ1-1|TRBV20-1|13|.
TGCAGTGCTAGAGGCAGGTCTGTCACTGAAGCTTTCTTT
CSARGRSVTEAFF
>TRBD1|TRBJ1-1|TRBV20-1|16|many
TGCAGTGCTAGAAGCGGGACAGGGGGGGGAGGTACTGAAGCTTTCTTT
CSARSGTGGGGTEAFF
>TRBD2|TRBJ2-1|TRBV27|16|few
TGTGCCAGCAGTTTCTCGGGAGGGTGGGCGAACAATGAGCAGTTCTTC
CASSFSGGWANNEQFF
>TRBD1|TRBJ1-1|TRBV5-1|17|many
TGCGCCAGCAGCCTGTCGACAGGGAGGTTAGAGAACACTGAAGCTTTCTTT
CASSLSTGRLENTEAFF
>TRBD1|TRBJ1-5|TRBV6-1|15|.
TGTGCCAGCAGAATTGACAGGGCGGGCAATCAGCCCCAGCATTTT
CASRIDRAGNQPQHF
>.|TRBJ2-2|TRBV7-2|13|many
TGTGCCAGCAGCTTAGATAGCTTCCCGAAGCTGTTTTTT
CASSLDSFPKLFF
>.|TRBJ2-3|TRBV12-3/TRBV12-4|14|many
TGTGCCAGCGCCCGGACCTCACCCACAGATACGCAGTATTTT
CASARTSPTDTQYF
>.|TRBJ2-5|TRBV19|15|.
TGTGCCAGTAGTATCGGATTAGCGGACCAAGAGACCCAGTACTTC
CASSIGLADQETQYF
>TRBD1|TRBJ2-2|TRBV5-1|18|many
TGCGCCAGCAGCTTGGAGCCTTTGACAGGGGGCGGCACCGGGGAGCTGTTTTTT
CASSLEPLTGGGTGELFF
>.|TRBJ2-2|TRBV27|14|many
TGTGCCAGCAGTTTGATTAGGGGGGCCGGGGAGCTGTTTTTT
CASSLIRGAGELFF
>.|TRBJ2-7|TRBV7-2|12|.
TGTGCCAGCAGCCCGATCCCTCCGCAGCAGTACTTC
CASSPIPPQQYF